A single sample gave rise to the 27 T cell receptor beta chains below, sequenced in a study of cytomegalovirus exposure and HLA in healthy donors (dated by TCRdb to the late 2010s). The library came from the immunoSEQ multiplex PCR assay. The multiplex PCR relied on a mix of 60 forward primers for TCR Vbeta segments and 13 reverse primers for TCR Jbeta segments. TCRdb carries this immuneACCESS record with in-frame sequences only. Its versions omit some clonotypes, under half of them owing to an unresolved V gene in the studies checked, with the rest unexplained. The sample has about 120,000 clones on record, around 66% of them singletons. The top ten clonotypes cover about 8% of the sample. Sequencing used PBMCs. The receptors were gathered from a woman between 35 and 50 years old in good health and CMV-seropositive.

The chain links TRBV19 to TRBJ2-5, with 7 bases identical to TRBD1. The CDR3 contains 14 residues. Trimming at V came to 11 bases and at J to 4 bases, leaving 13 bases not matched to a gene. Germline CDR1 reads LNHDA; CDR2 reads SQIVND (reference sequence). CDR3 sequence (DNA): TGTGCCGCCGCAGGGGGACATAATTCAGAGACCCAGTACTTC. Its protein product is CAAAGGHNSETQYF.

This clone qualifies as medium-sized. The chain is built from TRBV6-1 and TRBJ1-1, with 10 positions matching TRBD1. The length of the CDR3 is 16 residues. Trimming cost V 0 bases and J 4 bases; bases outside gene matches: 5. Germline V gene data show CDR1 as MNHNS and CDR2 as SASEGT. The CDR3 sequence is CASSEATGGAGTEAFF. Written as DNA, the CDR3 is TGTGCCAGCAGTGAAGCGACAGGGGGCGCGGGCACTGAAGCTTTCTTT.

The chain combines TRBV27 with TRBJ1-1; no definite D call. CDR1 and CDR2 from the germline V gene are MNHEY and SMNVEV (reference sequence). The V gene lost 6 bases and the J gene lost 5 bases, with 13 bases spanning the gap. CDR3 length equals 13 residues. The CDR3 DNA reads TGTGCCAGCAGGCCAAGCGGGGTGACTGAAGCTTTCTTT. It encodes CASRPSGVTEAFF.

The chain links TRBV9 to TRBJ1-3; TRBD1 agrees at 9 bases. Germline V CDR1 and CDR2: SGDLS, YYNGEE. The CDR3 has 17 amino acids. Trimming at V came to 4 bases and at J to 4 bases, leaving 12 bases not matched to a gene. For the CDR3, the DNA is TGTGCCAGCAGCTTAACAGGGGGCGCTAAAACAGGAAACACCATATATTTT. The encoded protein is CASSLTGGAKTGNTIYF.

This chain links TRBV30 with TRBJ1-5; TRBD1 matches at 11 bases. Germline CDR1 reads GTSNPN; CDR2 reads SVGIG (reference sequence). The CDR3 has 14 residues. J lost 9 bases, V lost 6 bases, and 10 bases had no gene match. CDR3 nucleotides: TGTGCCTGCGAAACCGGGACAGGGGGATCGCCCCAGCATTTT. Its translation: CACETGTGGSPQHF.

The rearrangement uses TRBV29-1 and TRBJ1-1; 8 bases map to TRBD1. V was pared by 7 bases and J by 1 base, with 2 bases of the junction left unmatched. The CDR3 loop spans 12 amino acids. Looked up from germline, CDR1 is SQVTM and CDR2 is ANQGSEA. The CDR3 loop is CSAGQGNTEAFF. CDR3 bases: TGCAGCGCTGGACAGGGGAACACTGAAGCTTTCTTT.

The CDR3: CASSVGLTDTQYF. The CDR3 coding sequence is TGTGCCAGCAGCGTCGGACTCACAGATACGCAGTATTTT. The rearrangement links TRBV11-2 to TRBJ2-3; perhaps TRBD2 as D (5 bases). Germline CDR1 reads SGHAT; CDR2 reads FQNNGV. This CDR3 is built from 13 residues. V was cut by 5 bases and J by 2 bases, with 8 bases left in between.

The V gene is TRBV11-2, the J gene TRBJ2-7; the D is unclear. CDR1 and CDR2 from the germline V gene are SGHAT and FQNNGV. V lost 1 base to trimming and J lost 0 bases, with 7 bases between them. The CDR3 length is 14 residues. The CDR3 DNA follows: TGTGCCAGCAGCTTAGCCGAGAGCTCCTACGAGCAGTACTTC. It yields the protein CASSLAESSYEQYF.

The chain is built from TRBV19 and TRBJ1-6, with 8 bases that match TRBD1. With 1 base clipped from V and 11 bases from J, the junction kept 4 bases outside the gene matches. This CDR3 region has 14 residues. The germline CDR1 and CDR2 sequences are LNHDA and SQIVND (reference sequence). The CDR3 nucleotides are TGTGCCAGTAGTATAGGGACAGGGAGGGCACCCCTCCACTTT. It codes for CASSIGTGRAPLHF.

The chain carries TRBV9 and TRBJ2-3; TRBD2 agrees at 7 bases. Germline CDR1 SGDLS, CDR2 YYNGEE. The CDR3 contains 15 residues. V shed 2 bases, J shed 0 bases, and the junction held 3 bases outside the gene matches. This CDR3 reads CASSVTAGSTDTQYF. In DNA form, the CDR3 reads TGTGCCAGCAGCGTCACAGCGGGAAGCACAGATACGCAGTATTTT.

The V gene is TRBV7-9, the J gene TRBJ1-1; the D gene is possibly TRBD1 (5 bases). V lost 1 base, J lost 4 bases, and 10 bases lay in between. In germline, CDR1 is SEHNR, CDR2 FQNEAQ (reference sequence). The CDR3 is 14 residues long. This chain's CDR3 is CASSLDWGGTEAFF. CDR3 in DNA: TGTGCCAGCAGCTTAGATTGGGGCGGCACTGAAGCTTTCTTT.

This clone was counted a few times. This rearrangement joins TRBV6-5 to TRBJ1-6; D remains ambiguous. The CDR3 is 15 amino acids. V was trimmed by 6 bases and J by 6 bases, leaving 15 bases between them. Germline loops: CDR1 MNHEY, CDR2 SVGAGI. CDR3 DNA sequence: TGTGCCAGCAGGGCCTACAGAGATGGTAATTCACCCCTCCACTTT. Translation gives CASRAYRDGNSPLHF.

The rearrangement joins TRBV6-5 to TRBJ1-2; a possible D gene is TRBD1 (5 bases). Germline CDR1 and CDR2: MNHEY and SVGAGI. This CDR3 spans 13 amino acids. Trimming removed 7 bases at V and 7 bases at J, with 16 bases between. CDR3 sequence reads: CASKFRGVGGYTF. CDR3 coding DNA: TGTGCCAGCAAATTCCGGGGGGTTGGTGGCTACACCTTC.

For the CDR3, the DNA is TGTGCCAGCAGCTGGACAGGGATAGGAGAGACCCAGTACTTC. Its translation is CASSWTGIGETQYF. The chain has TRBV7-8 and TRBJ2-5, with 8 bases aligning to TRBD1. The CDR3 loop spans 14 amino acids. V trimming: 4 bases; J trimming: 4 bases; junction bases outside the gene matches: 5. Germline lookup yields CDR1 SGHVS and CDR2 FQNEAQ. Full variable domain (missing parts from reference TRBV7-8 and TRBJ2-5): GAGVSQSPRYKVAKRGQDVALRCDPISGHVSLFWYQQALGQGPEFLTYFQNEAQLDKSGLPSDRFFAERPEGSVSTLKIQRTQQEDSAVYLCASSWTGIGETQYFGPGTRLLVL.

The chain carries TRBV11-2 and TRBJ1-4, with D unclear. CDR1 SGHAT and CDR2 FQNNGV come from the germline V gene. The length of the CDR3 is 15 residues. With 5 bases removed from V and 0 bases from J, the gap between germline ends came to 10 bases. For the CDR3, the DNA is TGTGCCAGCAGCCTCCGGGGTGCAACTAATGAAAAACTGTTTTTT. The encoded protein is CASSLRGATNEKLFF.

This clone has only a few counts. The chain recombines TRBV5-1 with TRBJ2-7, with a weak D call TRBD2 (6 bases). This CDR3 is built from 15 residues. From germline, CDR1 is SGHRS and CDR2 YFSETQ. Trimming removed 4 bases at V and 2 bases at J, with 16 bases between. CDR3 DNA: TGCGCCAGCAGCGGAACCGGGACTTCAGCCTACGAGCAGTACTTC. Protein sequence: CASSGTGTSAYEQYF.

This clone was detected a few times. The chain recombines TRBV27 with TRBJ2-7, with TRBD2 as a possible D gene (5 bases). Germline values: CDR1 MNHEY, CDR2 SMNVEV (reference sequence). V was pared by 4 bases and J by 4 bases, with 14 bases between. The CDR3 consists of 14 residues. The CDR3 is CASSSSVGIYEQYF. The DNA of the CDR3 is TGTGCCAGCAGTTCGAGCGTCGGGATTTACGAGCAGTACTTC.

The V and J genes are TRBV21-1 and TRBJ1-1. TRBV21-1 is designated a pseudogene. The CDR3 loop spans 15 amino acids. The CDR3 loop reads CASSKEGRGGTEAFF. CDR3 DNA: TGTGCCAGCAGCAAAGAAGGTAGGGGAGGCACTGAAGCTTTCTTT.

The chain is built from TRBV6-1 and TRBJ2-3, with 7 positions matching TRBD1. The CDR3 loop spans 16 amino acids. V was pared by 0 bases and J by 3 bases, with 6 bases of the junction left unmatched. Germline V gene sequence: CDR1 MNHNS, CDR2 SASEGT. CDR3 residues: CASSEAGGPLTDTQYF. The CDR3 DNA sequence: TGTGCCAGCAGTGAAGCAGGGGGCCCCCTGACAGATACGCAGTATTTT.

The V and J genes are TRBV6-5 and TRBJ1-4; a possible D gene is TRBD1 (5 bases). This CDR3 spans 14 amino acids. V dropped 2 bases and J dropped 7 bases, with 11 bases sitting between them. CDR1 and CDR2 from the germline V gene are MNHEY and SVGAGI. The CDR3 loop is CASSYQGLGEKLFF. CDR3 DNA sequence: TGTGCCAGCAGTTACCAGGGATTGGGTGAAAAACTGTTTTTT.

This clone occurred once. The chain carries TRBV11-2 and TRBJ2-7; 7 positions match TRBD2. The CDR3 extends over 17 amino acids. Germline CDR1 SGHAT, CDR2 FQNNGV. Losses at the gene ends were 0 bases for V and 2 bases for J; bases not matched to a gene: 10. This CDR3 reads CASSLDSKRGRTYEQYF. For the CDR3, the DNA is TGTGCCAGCAGCTTAGACAGCAAGCGGGGCCGCACCTACGAGCAGTACTTC.

CDR3 nucleotide sequence: TGTGCCAGTAGTAGCGGGGGGGCTGCGCGCGAGCAGTACTTC. Translation gives CASSSGGAAREQYF. The J gene is TRBJ2-7, the V gene TRBV19; 9 bases fit TRBD2. The germline V gene encodes CDR1 LNHDA and CDR2 SQIVND (reference sequence). Trimming cost V 4 bases and J 6 bases; bases outside gene matches: 7. This CDR3 has 14 amino acids.

V gene TRBV4-2 combines with J gene TRBJ2-3; D is undetermined. The CDR3 has 16 residues. V gave up 0 bases and J gave up 1 base, with 11 bases separating them. Germline V gene sequence: CDR1 LGHNA, CDR2 YNFKEQ. Here the CDR3 reads CASSQDQAGRTDTQYF. In DNA form, the CDR3 reads TGTGCCAGCAGCCAAGATCAAGCAGGTCGCACAGATACGCAGTATTTT.

The rearrangement uses TRBV11-1 and TRBJ2-3, with a tentative D call TRBD1 (5 bases). The CDR3 sequence is 15 residues long. The V gene's germline CDR1 is SGHAT and CDR2 FQDESV (reference sequence). The germline V and J ends were trimmed by 4 bases and 0 bases, with 11 bases remaining between them. CDR3 region: CASSSSGSSTDTQYF. CDR3 DNA sequence: TGTGCCAGCAGCTCTTCAGGGTCTAGCACAGATACGCAGTATTTT.

The J gene is TRBJ2-1, the V gene TRBV7-2; TRBD1 matches at 7 bases. The V and J ends lost 9 bases and 8 bases, in that order; junction bases with no gene match: 13. Germline values: CDR1 SGHTA, CDR2 FQGNSA. The CDR3 is 14 residues long. CDR3 sequence reads: CASCHPSGGHEQFF. The DNA for the CDR3 is TGTGCCAGTTGCCATCCCTCAGGGGGTCATGAGCAGTTCTTC. Based on the CDR3 plus reference TRBV7-2 and TRBJ2-1, the full variable domain is GAGVSQSPSNKVTEKGKDVELRCDPISGHTALYWYRQSLGQGLEFLIYFQGNSAPDKSGLPSDRFSAERTGGSVSTLTIQRTQQEDSAVYLCASCHPSGGHEQFFGPGTRLTVL.

The gene calls are TRBV4-1 and TRBJ1-4, with a possible D match to TRBD1 (6 bases). Trimming took 2 bases from V and 4 from J, leaving 11 bases between them. The CDR3 contains 15 residues. Germline lookup yields CDR1 MGHRA and CDR2 YSYEKL. CDR3 residues: CASSQLGQFNEKLFF. CDR3 sequence (DNA): TGCGCCAGCAGCCAACTCGGACAGTTTAATGAAAAACTGTTTTTT.

This clone showed up just once. The germline gene is not matched at one end of the junction; a read error may be the cause. This chain uses TRBV5-1 with TRBJ1-2; D may be TRBD1 (6 bases). Germline V gene lookup returns CDR1 SGHRS and CDR2 YFSETQ. The CDR3 sequence is 14 residues long. The CDR3 DNA is TGCGCCAGCAGCCCAGAGGGGGGGAACTATGGCTACCCCTTC. Encoded protein: CASSPEGGNYGYPF.